This TCR beta chain stems from a study of T cell repertoires in cytomegalovirus infection. TCRdb ran MiXCR on the reads and lists one entry per CDR3 protein. The sample consists of nearly 450,000 distinct CDR3 sequences, 30% to 40% of them appearing once. This clonotype appeared a few times. Between the trimmed V and J ends, which lost 2 bases and 0 bases, there was a span of 10 bases. The CDR3 consists of 16 residues. The specimen sequenced was PBMCs. The V and J genes are TRBV12-3 or TRBV12-4 and TRBJ2-2; the D gene could be TRBD1 or TRBD2 (5 bases each). The clonotype comes from a human donor in good health (CMV status not recorded). Some clones in this sample may be carry-over from other donors' samples. CDR3 in DNA: TGTGCCAGCAGTTTATTGGGGACGGCGAACACCGGGGAGCTGTTTTTT. Residues: CASSLLGTANTGELFF.